Below, one T cell receptor beta chain is given with its context. Its specificity is unknown. The sample is drawn from a study of cytomegalovirus exposure and HLA in healthy donors. Amplification used 60 Vbeta primers and 13 Jbeta primers. Libraries were prepared by immunoSEQ multiplex PCR; TCRdb keeps only in-frame clonotypes and omits some of them. The sample holds 110,000 to 150,000 clones, 65% to 90% seen once. In germline, CDR1 is SGHRS, CDR2 YFSETQ. This CDR3 is 15 amino acids long. The V and J ends lost 4 bases and 4 bases respectively, with 17 bases between them. Findings and caveats of the study: In vitro testing confirmed three CMV-associated chains as specific for CMV antigens. Rarity characterized most TCR sequences, yet some public TCRs appeared in many donors.

The rearrangement joins TRBV5-1 to TRBJ1-1; D might be TRBD1 (5 bases). The sample was PBMCs. The sequence came from a female donor in good health and CMV-seronegative. For the CDR3, the DNA is TGCGCCAGCAGCCACCCCCCCGGGGGGATCACTGAAGCTTTCTTT. Protein product: CASSHPPGGITEAFF.